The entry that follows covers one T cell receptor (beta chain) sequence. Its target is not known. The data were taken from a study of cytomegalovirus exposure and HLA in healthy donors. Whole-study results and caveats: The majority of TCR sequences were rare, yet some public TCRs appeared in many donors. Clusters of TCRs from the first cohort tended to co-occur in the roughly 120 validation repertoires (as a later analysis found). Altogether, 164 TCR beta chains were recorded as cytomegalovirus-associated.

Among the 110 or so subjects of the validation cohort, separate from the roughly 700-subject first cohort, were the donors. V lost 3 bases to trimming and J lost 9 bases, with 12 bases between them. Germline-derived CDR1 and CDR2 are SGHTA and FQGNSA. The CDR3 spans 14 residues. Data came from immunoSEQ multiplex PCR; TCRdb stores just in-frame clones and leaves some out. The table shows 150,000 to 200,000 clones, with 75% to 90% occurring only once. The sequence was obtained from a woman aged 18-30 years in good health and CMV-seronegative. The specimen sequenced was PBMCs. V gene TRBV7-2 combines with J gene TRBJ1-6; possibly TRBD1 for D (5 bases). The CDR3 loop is CASSLDEQVSPLHF. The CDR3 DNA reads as TGTGCCAGCAGCTTGGATGAACAGGTTTCACCCCTCCACTTT.